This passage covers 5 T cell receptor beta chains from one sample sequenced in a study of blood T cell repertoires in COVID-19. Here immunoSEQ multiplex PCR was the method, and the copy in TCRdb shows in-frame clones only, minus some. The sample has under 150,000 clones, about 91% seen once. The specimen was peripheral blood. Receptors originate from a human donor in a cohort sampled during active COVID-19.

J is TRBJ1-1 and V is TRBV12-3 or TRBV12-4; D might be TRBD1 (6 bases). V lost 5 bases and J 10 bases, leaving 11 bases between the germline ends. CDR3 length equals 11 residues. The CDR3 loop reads CASSQTGRAFF. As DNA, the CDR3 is TGTGCCAGCAGTCAAACAGGGAGAGCTTTCTTT.

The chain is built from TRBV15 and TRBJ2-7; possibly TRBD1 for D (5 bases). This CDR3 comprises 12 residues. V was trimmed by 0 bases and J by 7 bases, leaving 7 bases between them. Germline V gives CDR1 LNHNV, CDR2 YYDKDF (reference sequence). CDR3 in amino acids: CATSREGDEQYF. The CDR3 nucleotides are TGTGCCACCAGCAGAGAAGGGGATGAGCAGTACTTC.

The CDR3 nucleotides are TGTGCCAGCAGTTTAGTTGCAGGCTCGAACACCGGGGAGCTGTTTTTT. Its translation is CASSLVAGSNTGELFF. The chain is built from TRBV27 and TRBJ2-2; D not certain. Trimming took off 2 bases at V and 0 bases at J, with 10 bases between the two ends. Germline values: CDR1 MNHEY, CDR2 SMNVEV (reference sequence). The CDR3 runs 16 residues.

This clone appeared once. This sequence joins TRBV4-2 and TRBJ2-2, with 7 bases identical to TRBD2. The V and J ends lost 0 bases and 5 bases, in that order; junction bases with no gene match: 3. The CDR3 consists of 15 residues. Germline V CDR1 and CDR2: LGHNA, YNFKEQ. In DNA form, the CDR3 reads TGTGCCAGCAGCCAAGAACCCGGGGGGACCGGGGAGCTGTTTTTT. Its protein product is CASSQEPGGTGELFF.

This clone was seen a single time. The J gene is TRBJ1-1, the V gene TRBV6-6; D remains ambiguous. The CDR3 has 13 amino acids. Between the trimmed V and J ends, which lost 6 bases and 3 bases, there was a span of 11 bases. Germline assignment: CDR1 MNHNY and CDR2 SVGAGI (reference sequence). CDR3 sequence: CASRDSGDTEAFF. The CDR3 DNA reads TGTGCCAGCAGGGACTCAGGAGACACTGAAGCTTTCTTT.